The present T cell receptor (beta chain) was sequenced within a study of early T cells in non-severe SARS-CoV-2 infection. The overall study: RNA in bulk from unsorted whole blood was sequenced, and chains were unpaired.

Each CDR3 protein gets one entry after TCRdb re-called the 5' RACE reads with MiXCR. The repertoire consists of roughly 76,000 distinct CDR3 sequences, with more than 10% occurring once and the leading ten covering 3.5% to 4.5%. The germline V gene has CDR1 LNHDA and CDR2 SQIVND (reference sequence). Trimming took off 2 bases at V and 2 bases at J, with 13 bases between the two ends. The CDR3 spans 15 residues. This clonotype was recorded at least ten times. The sequencing sample was made of whole blood. The chain employs TRBV19 and TRBJ2-7, with unresolved D. This sequence was found in an adult who was a healthcare worker with PCR-confirmed SARS-CoV-2 infection or an uninfected control (not recorded which). In nucleotides, the CDR3 is TGTGCCAGTAGTATAAATCTCGGACCGACCTACGAGCAGTACTTC. As protein: CASSINLGPTYEQYF.